By share, the clone carrying this TCR beta chain ranks as medium-sized. The cDNA was generated by 5'RACE with 10-nucleotide random UMIs. TCRdb redid the calling of the 5' RACE reads with MiXCR, one entry per CDR3 protein. Of under 45,000 distinct CDR3 sequences listed, 20% to 25% were seen once; the top ten hold approximately 4.3%. Time point described: technical triplicate 3. This entry comes from a study of neurological immune-mediated disorders. V lost 5 bases, J lost 4 bases, and 14 bases lay in between. The CDR3 covers 14 residues. Germline V lookup: CDR1 SEHNR, CDR2 FQNEAQ (reference sequence). The sample consisted of PBMCs. The chain uses TRBV7-9 and TRBJ2-5; weak D call: TRBD2 (6 bases). The clonotype originates from a man aged 60 to 69 with HTLV-1-associated myelopathy (HAM/TSP). The CDR3 sequence: CASSLGGFVETQYF. The CDR3 DNA sequence: TGTGCCAGCAGCCTTGGGGGGTTCGTAGAGACCCAGTACTTC.